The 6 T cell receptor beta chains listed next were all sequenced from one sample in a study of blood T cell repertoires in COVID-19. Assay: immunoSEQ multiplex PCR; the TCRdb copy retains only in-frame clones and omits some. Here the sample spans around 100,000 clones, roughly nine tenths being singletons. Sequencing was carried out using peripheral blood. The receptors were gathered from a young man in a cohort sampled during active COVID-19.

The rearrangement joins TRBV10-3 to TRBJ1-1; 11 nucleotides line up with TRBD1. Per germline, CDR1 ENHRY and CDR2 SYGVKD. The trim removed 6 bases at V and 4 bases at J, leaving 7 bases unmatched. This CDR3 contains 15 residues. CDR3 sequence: CAISSGTGGTTEAFF. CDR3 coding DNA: TGTGCCATCAGCTCCGGGACAGGGGGGACCACTGAAGCTTTCTTT.

The CDR3 DNA reads TGTGCCAGCAGCTTGGGGGGGACAGGGGGCGAGCAGTACTTC. Translating it yields CASSLGGTGGEQYF. This chain links TRBV5-4 with TRBJ2-7; 11 bases map to TRBD1. The CDR3 is made up of 14 amino acids. The germline V gene has CDR1 SGHNT and CDR2 YYREEE (reference sequence). The V gene end was trimmed by 0 bases and the J gene end by 6 bases; junction bases not matched to a gene: 2.

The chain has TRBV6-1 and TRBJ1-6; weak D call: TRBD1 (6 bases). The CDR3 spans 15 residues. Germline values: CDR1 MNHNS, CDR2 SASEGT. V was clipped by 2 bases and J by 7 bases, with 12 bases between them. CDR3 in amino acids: CASSEPHRENSPLHF. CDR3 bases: TGTGCCAGCAGTGAACCCCACAGGGAAAATTCACCCCTCCACTTT.

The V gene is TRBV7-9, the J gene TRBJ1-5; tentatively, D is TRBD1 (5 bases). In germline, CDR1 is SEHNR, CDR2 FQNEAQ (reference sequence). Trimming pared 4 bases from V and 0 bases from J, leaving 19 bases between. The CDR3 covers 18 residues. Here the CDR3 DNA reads TGTGCCAGCAGCTGGCCGGGACTGAATGGGGTTAGCAATCAGCCCCAGCATTTT. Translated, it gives CASSWPGLNGVSNQPQHF.

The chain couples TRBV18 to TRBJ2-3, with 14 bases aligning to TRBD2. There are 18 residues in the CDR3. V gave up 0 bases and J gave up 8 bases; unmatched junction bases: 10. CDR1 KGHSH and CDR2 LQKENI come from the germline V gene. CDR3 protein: CASSPPGLAGVHRGTQYF. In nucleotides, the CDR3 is TGTGCCAGCTCACCACCGGGACTAGCGGGGGTTCACCGTGGTACGCAGTATTTT.

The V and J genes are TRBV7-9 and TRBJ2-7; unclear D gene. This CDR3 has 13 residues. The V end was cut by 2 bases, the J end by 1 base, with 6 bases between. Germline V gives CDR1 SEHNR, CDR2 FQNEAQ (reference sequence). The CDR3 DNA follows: TGTGCCAGCAGCTTATTAGAATCCTACGAGCAGTACTTC. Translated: CASSLLESYEQYF.